Presented here are 17 T cell receptor beta chains from one specimen sequenced in a study of T-cell reconstitution after alpha-beta-depleted transplantation in children. For TCRbeta, the library was prepared with unique molecular identifiers. MiXCR was run by TCRdb on the PCR reads, yielding one entry per CDR3 protein. The table lists around 200,000 distinct CDR3 sequences, more than 15% of them singletons. Sequencing was performed on PBMCs, mostly from graft donor cells, taken 360 days after TCRalphabeta/CD19-depleted stem cell transplant. The receptors stem from a male patient aged 2 to 10 who had a stem cell transplant for acute lymphoblastic leukemia, so the T cells may come from the graft donor.

This clonotype was detected once. The chain is built from TRBV20-1 and TRBJ2-2, with D unclear. The CDR3 is made up of 13 amino acids. Trimming stripped 3 bases from V and 5 bases from J, with 10 bases between. Germline V CDR1 and CDR2: DFQATT, SNEGSKA (reference sequence). The CDR3 is CSASKGRTGELFF. The CDR3 region has the DNA TGCAGTGCTAGTAAGGGCAGAACCGGGGAGCTGTTTTTT.

The chain combines TRBV6-5 with TRBJ2-1; 8 bases are a match to TRBD1. Looked up from germline, CDR1 is MNHEY and CDR2 is SVGAGI. This CDR3 contains 14 residues. V was clipped by 4 bases and J by 6 bases; unmatched bases: 5. Written as DNA, the CDR3 is TGTGCCAGCAGTTGGACAGGGATAGGCAATGAGCAGTTCTTC. Protein: CASSWTGIGNEQFF.

This sequence joins TRBV7-2 and TRBJ2-1, with TRBD1 as a possible D gene (6 bases). The V end was cut by 4 bases, the J end by 7 bases, with 17 bases between. The CDR3 runs 15 residues. CDR1 is SGHTA, CDR2 FQGNSA, per germline. For the CDR3, the DNA is TGTGCCAGCAGCTCCCAAGGGGGAGATCTAAATGAGCAGTTCTTC. This encodes CASSSQGGDLNEQFF.

There are many counts of this clonotype. The rearrangement links TRBV27 to TRBJ2-1; D gene ambiguous. V dropped 4 bases and J dropped 6 bases, with 7 bases sitting between them. Germline CDR1 reads MNHEY; CDR2 reads SMNVEV (reference sequence). This CDR3 is built from 12 residues. The CDR3 region is CASSSPPNEQFF. For the CDR3, the DNA is TGTGCCAGCAGTTCCCCACCCAATGAGCAGTTCTTC.

The chain employs TRBV11-2 and TRBJ2-7; D might be TRBD1 (6 bases). V was shortened by 5 bases and J by 2 bases, with 13 bases between the two germline ends. CDR3 length: 14 residues. In germline, CDR1 is SGHAT, CDR2 FQNNGV. CDR3 residues: CASSPLTGTYEQYF. The DNA of the CDR3 is TGTGCCAGCAGCCCCCTCACAGGGACCTACGAGCAGTACTTC.

This clonotype appeared a few times. The V gene is TRBV12-3 or TRBV12-4, the J gene TRBJ2-3; D possibly corresponds to TRBD1 (5 bases). The ends were cut back, 3 bases at V and 5 bases at J, with 12 bases in the middle. This CDR3 region has 14 residues. The CDR3 sequence is CASSLPRAQDTQYF. CDR3 in DNA: TGTGCCAGCAGTTTGCCCAGGGCACAAGATACGCAGTATTTT.

CDR3 bases: TGTGCCAGTCCGTCACCTACGAGGCAGTACTTC. Its translation: CASPSPTRQYF. The V gene is TRBV7-9, the J gene TRBJ2-7; no clear D gene. Per the germline V gene, CDR1 is SEHNR and CDR2 is FQNEAQ (reference sequence). There are 11 residues in the CDR3. Trimming removed 9 bases from V and 9 bases from J, with 15 bases in between. Full variable domain (missing parts from reference TRBV7-9 and TRBJ2-7): DTGVSQNPRHKITKRGQNVTFRCDPISEHNRLYWYRQTLGQGPEFLTYFQNEAQLEKSRLLSDRFSAERPKGSFSTLEIQRTEQGDSAMYLCASPSPTRQYFGPGTRLTVT.

J is TRBJ1-4 and V is TRBV9; D gene uncertain. Trimming took off 0 bases at V and 3 bases at J, with 15 bases between the two ends. Looked up from germline, CDR1 is SGDLS and CDR2 is YYNGEE. The CDR3 totals 17 residues. CDR3 coding DNA: TGTGCCAGCAGCGTAGCCCCCGGGAGGTTACCTAATGAAAAACTGTTTTTT. Its translation: CASSVAPGRLPNEKLFF.

This sequence joins TRBV18 and TRBJ1-5; D gene uncertain. Trimming shortened V by 5 bases and J by 2 bases, and 13 bases separated the two germline ends. Per germline, CDR1 KGHSH and CDR2 LQKENI. This CDR3 has 15 residues. In DNA form, the CDR3 reads TGTGCCAGCTCAGAGGTCTGGGGAGGCAATCAGCCCCAGCATTTT. Translating gives CASSEVWGGNQPQHF.

This clonotype was detected a few times. The V call is TRBV7-9, the J call TRBJ1-4; a possible D gene is TRBD1 (6 bases). The length of the CDR3 is 14 residues. With 5 bases removed from V and 7 bases from J, the gap between germline ends came to 14 bases. The germline gives CDR1 SEHNR, CDR2 FQNEAQ (reference sequence). CDR3 DNA sequence: TGTGCCAGCAGCCTTTACAGGGATCCTGAAAAACTGTTTTTT. It is translated as CASSLYRDPEKLFF.

This clonotype has more than one count but fewer than ten. CDR3: CASSLRDRGLQETQYF. The CDR3 DNA sequence: TGTGCCAGCAGCCTACGGGACAGGGGGCTACAAGAGACCCAGTACTTC. This sequence joins TRBV11-3 and TRBJ2-5; TRBD1 matches 12 bases. V shed 5 bases, J shed 2 bases, and the junction held 6 bases outside the gene matches. The CDR3 loop spans 16 amino acids. From germline, CDR1 is SGHNT and CDR2 YENEEA.

This clonotype was detected only a few times. This chain's CDR3 is CASSFYRQGGSNQPQHF. CDR3 nucleotides: TGTGCCAGCAGCTTTTATCGACAGGGGGGTAGCAATCAGCCCCAGCATTTT. The chain links TRBV7-8 to TRBJ1-5; 9 nucleotides align to TRBD1. Germline CDR1 is SGHVS and CDR2 is FQNEAQ. V lost 3 bases, J lost 0 bases, and 6 bases stayed unmatched. The CDR3 loop spans 17 amino acids.

The V and J genes are TRBV5-1 and TRBJ1-6; tentative D call: TRBD1 (6 bases). There are 13 residues in the CDR3. The V gene lost 5 bases and the J gene lost 5 bases, with 8 bases spanning the gap. Germline values: CDR1 SGHRS, CDR2 YFSETQ. CDR3 DNA: TGCGCCAGCAGGGACAGCGATAATTCACCCCTCCACTTT. Its protein is CASRDSDNSPLHF.

Only a few counts were recorded for this clonotype. The gene calls are TRBV11-3 and TRBJ2-3; 7 nucleotides line up with TRBD2. The CDR3 is 21 amino acids. Germline values: CDR1 SGHNT, CDR2 YENEEA. V shed 1 base, J shed 1 base, and the junction held 20 bases outside the gene matches. CDR3 residues: CASSLVSSSGLPRLGTDTQYF. The DNA for the CDR3 is TGTGCCAGCAGCTTAGTTTCGTCTAGCGGCCTGCCGCGTTTAGGCACAGATACGCAGTATTTT.

The chain combines TRBV7-9 with TRBJ2-7; the match to TRBD1 covers 7 bases. The germline gives CDR1 SEHNR, CDR2 FQNEAQ (reference sequence). The V and J ends lost 3 bases and 0 bases, in that order; junction bases with no gene match: 8. This CDR3 has 16 amino acids. The CDR3 here is CASSFAPGQLSYEQYF. CDR3 sequence (DNA): TGTGCCAGCAGCTTTGCTCCGGGACAGCTCTCCTACGAGCAGTACTTC.

This clonotype occurred a few times. The chain couples TRBV10-3 to TRBJ1-5; 9 nucleotides agree with TRBD1. The germline V gene encodes CDR1 ENHRY and CDR2 SYGVKD. CDR3 size: 15 residues. Losses at the gene ends were 8 bases for V and 7 bases for J; bases not matched to a gene: 12. CDR3 amino acids: CAIGSRDREKQPQHF. Here the CDR3 DNA reads TGTGCCATCGGATCCCGGGACAGGGAAAAACAGCCCCAGCATTTT.

This chain joins TRBV12-3 or TRBV12-4 and TRBJ1-5; D is unclear. Trimming took 5 bases from V and 7 from J, leaving 15 bases between them. The CDR3 is 14 residues long. CDR3 bases: TGTGCCAGCAGTCCGTTGGGAATAGAGCAGCCCCAGCATTTT. Its protein is CASSPLGIEQPQHF.